Each of the 22 T cell receptor beta chains below was sequenced from the same sample in a study of blood T cell repertoires in COVID-19. Sequencing was performed with immunoSEQ multiplex PCR; in TCRdb, only in-frame clones are kept and a portion is missing. The sample lists roughly 570,000 clones, less than 90% occurring once. Material for sequencing was peripheral blood. Receptors originate from a woman in her fifties or sixties with COVID-19, enrolled during active disease.

J is TRBJ2-3 and V is TRBV5-1; 9 positions agree with TRBD1. After removal of 3 bases from V and 4 bases from J, the junction contained 9 bases not matched to a gene. This CDR3 is 16 amino acids long. The germline V gene has CDR1 SGHRS and CDR2 YFSETQ. CDR3 residues: CASSSPGQGFPDTQYF. The CDR3 nucleotides read TGCGCCAGCAGCTCCCCGGGACAGGGTTTCCCAGATACGCAGTATTTT.

The chain is built from TRBV5-1 and TRBJ2-2; 8 nucleotides align to TRBD2. V lost 4 bases and J lost 5; bases outside the gene matches: 10. The CDR3 consists of 16 residues. Germline CDR1 reads SGHRS; CDR2 reads YFSETQ. For the CDR3, the DNA is TGCGCCAGCAGCCGGTCCAAAGCGGGGGAGACCGGGGAGCTGTTTTTT. Translation: CASSRSKAGETGELFF.

The genes are TRBV6-1 and TRBJ1-1; D gene unclear. CDR1 MNHNS and CDR2 SASEGT come from the germline V gene. This CDR3 is built from 14 residues. Trimming took off 3 bases at V and 3 bases at J, with 11 bases between the two ends. In DNA, the CDR3 is TGTGCCAGCAGTGAGAATCGGGGTTACACTGAAGCTTTCTTT. This gives the protein CASSENRGYTEAFF.

V and J are TRBV28 and TRBJ2-1; D might be TRBD2 (6 bases). Germline V gene data show CDR1 as MDHEN and CDR2 as SYDVKM. Trimming removed 5 bases at V and 4 bases at J, with 21 bases between. The CDR3 runs 17 residues. CDR3 protein: CASSPPPLIGTYNEQFF. CDR3 DNA: TGTGCCAGCAGTCCCCCACCACTTATCGGGACTTACAATGAGCAGTTCTTC.

The chain is built from TRBV9 and TRBJ2-3; 12 bases fit TRBD2. Germline trimming cut 0 bases from V and 0 bases from J; bases unmatched to any gene: 2. This CDR3 has 17 amino acids. Per germline, CDR1 SGDLS and CDR2 YYNGEE. The CDR3 here is CASSVGTSGTSTDTQYF. In nucleotides, the CDR3 is TGTGCCAGCAGCGTAGGGACTAGCGGGACGAGCACAGATACGCAGTATTTT.

The J gene is TRBJ1-1, the V gene TRBV5-1, with D possibly being TRBD1 (5 bases). Trimming took off 4 bases at V and 7 bases at J, with 23 bases between the two ends. Germline lookup yields CDR1 SGHRS and CDR2 YFSETQ. The CDR3 loop spans 16 amino acids. Here the CDR3 reads CASSAPAGDALGEAFF. The CDR3 DNA reads TGCGCCAGCAGCGCCCCAGCGGGGGATGCATTAGGTGAAGCTTTCTTT.

The chain combines TRBV7-9 with TRBJ2-7; 13 nucleotides line up with TRBD2. Per germline, CDR1 SEHNR and CDR2 FQNEAQ (reference sequence). The CDR3 totals 16 residues. The trim removed 5 bases at V and 3 bases at J, leaving 7 bases unmatched. CDR3: CASSPTSGGRIYEQYF. CDR3 in DNA: TGTGCCAGCAGCCCGACTAGCGGGGGGCGAATCTACGAGCAGTACTTC.

This chain joins TRBV6-1 and TRBJ1-2, with D perhaps matching TRBD1 (5 bases). The CDR3 sequence is 12 residues long. Deletions cut 3 bases from V and 8 bases from J, with 10 bases between. Germline-derived CDR1 and CDR2 are MNHNS and SASEGT. The CDR3 sequence is CASSERDEGYTF. CDR3 sequence (DNA): TGTGCCAGCAGTGAGCGGGACGAAGGCTACACCTTC.

Notes on this clone: Other DNA sequences in the sample encode the same CDR3. The chain links TRBV29-1 to TRBJ1-5, with D possibly matching TRBD1 (5 bases). Germline-derived CDR1 and CDR2 are SQVTM and ANQGSEA. The CDR3 extends over 13 amino acids. V gave up 4 bases and J gave up 0 bases, with 7 bases separating them. CDR3 sequence: CSVGGYSNQPQHF. CDR3 in DNA: TGCAGCGTTGGGGGCTATAGCAATCAGCCCCAGCATTTT. The full variable domain, completed using reference TRBV29-1 and TRBJ1-5, is SAVISQKPSRDICQRGTSLTIQCQVDSQVTMMFWYRQQPGQSLTLIATANQGSEATYESGFVIDKFPISRPNLTFSTLTVSNMSPEDSSIYLCSVGGYSNQPQHFGDGTRLSIL.

There are a few counts of this clone. J is TRBJ1-3 and V is TRBV6-1; D gene unclear. V dropped 3 bases and J dropped 4 bases, with 13 bases sitting between them. The length of the CDR3 is 15 residues. Per the germline V gene, CDR1 is MNHNS and CDR2 is SASEGT. For the CDR3, the DNA is TGTGCCAGCAGTGAGGGGAGGTCTCGGGGAAACACCATATATTTT. As protein: CASSEGRSRGNTIYF.

The chain has TRBV12-3 or TRBV12-4 and TRBJ2-5, with D tentatively TRBD1 (5 bases). This CDR3 contains 13 residues. Trimming took off 3 bases at V and 7 bases at J, with 12 bases between the two ends. CDR3 loop: CASSFPDTGTQYF. CDR3 in DNA: TGTGCCAGCAGTTTCCCGGACACGGGGACCCAGTACTTC.

This chain links TRBV27 with TRBJ1-2; D gene unclear. The CDR3 is made up of 13 amino acids. Deletions cut 2 bases from V and 6 bases from J, with 10 bases between. Germline V gene lookup returns CDR1 MNHEY and CDR2 SMNVEV (reference sequence). CDR3 sequence: CASSLVEGHGYTF. The CDR3 DNA is TGTGCCAGCAGTTTAGTTGAGGGTCATGGCTACACCTTC.

The chain recombines TRBV30 with TRBJ2-1; D is perhaps TRBD2 (5 bases). V lost 5 bases, J lost 10 bases, and 24 bases lay in between. Germline values: CDR1 GTSNPN, CDR2 SVGIG (reference sequence). This CDR3 contains 15 residues. CDR3 residues: CAWSYEGGLFPEQFF. Written as DNA, the CDR3 is TGTGCCTGGTCCTACGAGGGCGGGCTTTTTCCCGAGCAGTTCTTC.

The J gene is TRBJ1-2, the V gene TRBV6-5, with 10 bases fitting TRBD1. The ends lost 2 bases at V and 4 bases at J; junction bases unmatched: 7. The CDR3 consists of 16 residues. CDR1 is MNHEY and CDR2 is SVGAGI in the germline V gene. CDR3 loop: CASSYPDRGETYGYTF. CDR3 sequence (DNA): TGTGCCAGCAGTTACCCGGACAGGGGGGAGACCTATGGCTACACCTTC.

The chain combines TRBV5-1 with TRBJ2-7, with TRBD2 matching 11 bases. J gave up 2 bases and V 5 bases, and 6 bases lay outside the gene matches. CDR1 SGHRS and CDR2 YFSETQ come from the germline V gene. The CDR3 length is 15 residues. The CDR3 reads CASRKTSGEPYEQYF. CDR3 coding DNA: TGCGCCAGCAGAAAGACTAGCGGGGAACCCTACGAGCAGTACTTC.

The chain is built from TRBV10-2 and TRBJ2-7, with D perhaps matching TRBD2 (7 bases). CDR3 length: 15 residues. Trimming pared 3 bases from V and 4 bases from J, leaving 16 bases between. The germline gives CDR1 WSHSY, CDR2 SAAADI. The DNA for the CDR3 is TGCGCCAGCAGTGAACCTCGGGGGGCCTCTTACGAGCAGTACTTC. Translation: CASSEPRGASYEQYF.

The chain links TRBV12-5 to TRBJ2-2; D unresolved. The length of the CDR3 is 12 residues. Germline loops: CDR1 LGHNT, CDR2 FRNRAP. Trimming cost V 3 bases and J 5 bases, with 4 bases left between them. In nucleotides, the CDR3 is TGTGCTAGTGGTTTACAAACCGGGGAGCTGTTTTTT. Its protein is CASGLQTGELFF. The variable domain in full, completed from reference TRBV12-5 and TRBJ2-2, reads DARVTQTPRHKVTEMGQEVTMRCQPILGHNTVFWYRQTMMQGLELLAYFRNRAPLDDSGMPKDRFSAEMPDATLATLKIQPSEPRDSAVYFCASGLQTGELFFGEGSRLTVL.

The rearrangement links TRBV27 to TRBJ1-2, with D perhaps matching TRBD1 (5 bases). Germline V CDR1 and CDR2: MNHEY, SMNVEV (reference sequence). The ends were cut back, 8 bases at V and 3 bases at J, with 10 bases in the middle. CDR3 length equals 12 residues. As DNA, the CDR3 is TGTGCCAGCGGGGGGGGAGACTATGGCTACACCTTC. This sequence encodes CASGGGDYGYTF.

The CDR3, as DNA: TGTGCCAGCAGCGGACCAGGGACAGGGCTCTCCTACGAGCAGTACTTC. The encoded protein is CASSGPGTGLSYEQYF. This rearrangement joins TRBV9 to TRBJ2-7; 9 nucleotides line up with TRBD1. The CDR3 loop spans 16 amino acids. V was clipped by 3 bases and J by 0 bases; unmatched bases: 7. Germline lookup yields CDR1 SGDLS and CDR2 YYNGEE.

CDR3 region: CASSPTGTGYEQYF. The CDR3, as DNA: TGTGCCAGCAGCCCCACCGGGACAGGGTACGAGCAGTACTTC. The V gene is TRBV28, the J gene TRBJ2-7; TRBD1 matches at 9 bases. V was pared by 6 bases and J by 4 bases, with 7 bases of the junction left unmatched. Germline-derived CDR1 and CDR2 are MDHEN and SYDVKM. This CDR3 contains 14 residues.

V and J are TRBV7-8 and TRBJ2-1; 8 bases are shared with TRBD2. The CDR3 is made up of 15 amino acids. Germline V gene sequence: CDR1 SGHVS, CDR2 FQNEAQ. After removal of 1 base from V and 5 bases from J, the junction contained 4 bases not matched to a gene. The CDR3 bases are TGTGCCAGCAGCTTAGGGGGCGGGGGGAACAATGAGCAGTTCTTC. Protein: CASSLGGGGNNEQFF.

The chain combines TRBV29-1 with TRBJ1-1; unclear D gene. Germline values: CDR1 SQVTM, CDR2 ANQGSEA. The V gene lost 4 bases and the J gene lost 6 bases, with 12 bases spanning the gap. The CDR3 covers 12 residues. The CDR3 nucleotides read TGCAGCGTTGTCGGGAGGAGGCCTGAAGCTTTCTTT. It is translated as CSVVGRRPEAFF.